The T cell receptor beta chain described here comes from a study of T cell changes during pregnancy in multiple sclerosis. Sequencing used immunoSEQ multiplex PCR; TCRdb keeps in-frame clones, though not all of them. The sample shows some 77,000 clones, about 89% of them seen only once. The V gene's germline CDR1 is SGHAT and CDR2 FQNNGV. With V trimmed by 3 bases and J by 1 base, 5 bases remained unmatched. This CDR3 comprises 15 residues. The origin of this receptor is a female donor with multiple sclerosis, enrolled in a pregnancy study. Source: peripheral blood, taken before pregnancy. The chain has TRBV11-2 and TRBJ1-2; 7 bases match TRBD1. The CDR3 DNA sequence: TGTGCCAGCAGCTTCGGGGGACAGCTTAACTATGGCTACACCTTC. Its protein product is CASSFGGQLNYGYTF.